This T cell receptor (beta chain) appears in the sequencing data of a study of blood T cell repertoires in COVID-19. As for the study in general: From the United States, Italy and Spain came samples of acute and convalescent COVID-19. Sample material is recorded as cDNA or gDNA derived from T cells, B-cell-depleted T cells, or PBMCs.

The CDR3 consists of 14 residues. V shed 2 bases, J shed 0 bases, and the junction held 2 bases outside the gene matches. Germline V lookup: CDR1 SGHKS, CDR2 YYEKEE (reference sequence). Original handling: Nucleated cell counts were estimated from reference gene primer amplification. TCRdb keeps only in-frame clones here, not all; method: immunoSEQ multiplex PCR. The DNA gave D and trimming, while V, J and clone size come from that table. The sample records about 48,000 clones, 82% being singletons. The V and J genes are TRBV5-5 and TRBJ2-7, with 7 bases matching TRBD2. The sample taken for sequencing was peripheral blood. This receptor was obtained from a middle-aged man with acute or convalescent COVID-19. CDR3 nucleotides: TGTGCCAGCAGCTTATGGGGGGGCTCCTACGAGCAGTACTTC. Its translation is CASSLWGGSYEQYF.